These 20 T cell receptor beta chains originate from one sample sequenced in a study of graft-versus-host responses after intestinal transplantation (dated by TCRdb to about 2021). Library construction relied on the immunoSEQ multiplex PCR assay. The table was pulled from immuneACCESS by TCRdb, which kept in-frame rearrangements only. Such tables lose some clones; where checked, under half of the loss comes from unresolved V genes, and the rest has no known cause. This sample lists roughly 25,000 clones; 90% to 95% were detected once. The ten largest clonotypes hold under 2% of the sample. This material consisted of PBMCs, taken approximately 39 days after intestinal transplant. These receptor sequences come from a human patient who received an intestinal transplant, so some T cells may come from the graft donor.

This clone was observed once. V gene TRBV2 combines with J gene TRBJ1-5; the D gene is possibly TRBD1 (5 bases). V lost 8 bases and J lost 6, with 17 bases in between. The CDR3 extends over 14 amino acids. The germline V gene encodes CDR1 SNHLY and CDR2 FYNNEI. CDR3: CASSGTKRSQPQHF. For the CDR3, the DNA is TGTGCCAGCTCCGGGACTAAAAGGAGTCAGCCCCAGCATTTT.

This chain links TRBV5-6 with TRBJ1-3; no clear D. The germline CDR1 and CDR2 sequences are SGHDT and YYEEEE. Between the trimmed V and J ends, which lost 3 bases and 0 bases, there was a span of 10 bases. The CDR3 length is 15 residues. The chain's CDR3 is CASSWGGGSGNTIYF. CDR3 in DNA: TGTGCCAGCAGCTGGGGAGGTGGCTCTGGAAACACCATATATTTT.

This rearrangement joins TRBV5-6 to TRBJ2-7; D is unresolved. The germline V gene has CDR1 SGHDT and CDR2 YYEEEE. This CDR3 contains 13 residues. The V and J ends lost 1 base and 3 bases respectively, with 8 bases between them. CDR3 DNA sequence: TGTGCCAGCAGCTTGTTACAGAACTACGAGCAGTACTTC. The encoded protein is CASSLLQNYEQYF. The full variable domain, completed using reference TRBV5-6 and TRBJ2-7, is DAGVTQSPTHLIKTRGQQVTLRCSPKSGHDTVSWYQQALGQGPQFIFQYYEEEERQRGNFPDRFSGHQFPNYSSELNVNALLLGDSALYLCASSLLQNYEQYFGPGTRLTVT.

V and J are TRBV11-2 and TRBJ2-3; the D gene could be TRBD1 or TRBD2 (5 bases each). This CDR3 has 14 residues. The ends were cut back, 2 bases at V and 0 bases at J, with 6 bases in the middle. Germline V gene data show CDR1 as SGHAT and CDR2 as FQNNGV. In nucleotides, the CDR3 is TGTGCCAGCAGCTTATGGGGGAGCACAGATACGCAGTATTTT. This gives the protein CASSLWGSTDTQYF. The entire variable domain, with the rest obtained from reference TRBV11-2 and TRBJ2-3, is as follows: EAGVAQSPRYKIIEKRQSVAFWCNPISGHATLYWYQQILGQGPKLLIQFQNNGVVDDSQLPKDRFSAERLKGVDSTLKIQPAKLEDSAVYLCASSLWGSTDTQYFGPGTRLTVL.

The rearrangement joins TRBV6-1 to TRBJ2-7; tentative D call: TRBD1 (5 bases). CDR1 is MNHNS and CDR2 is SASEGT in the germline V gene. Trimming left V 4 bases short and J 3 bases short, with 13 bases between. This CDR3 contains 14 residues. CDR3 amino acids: CASSVSGFLYEQYF. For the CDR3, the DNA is TGTGCCAGCAGTGTATCAGGGTTTCTCTACGAGCAGTACTTC.

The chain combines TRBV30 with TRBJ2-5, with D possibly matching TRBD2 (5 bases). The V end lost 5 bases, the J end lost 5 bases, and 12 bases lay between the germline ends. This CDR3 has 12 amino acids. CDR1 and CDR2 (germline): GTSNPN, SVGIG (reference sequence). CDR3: CAWWENLETQYF. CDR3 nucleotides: TGTGCCTGGTGGGAGAATCTCGAGACCCAGTACTTC.

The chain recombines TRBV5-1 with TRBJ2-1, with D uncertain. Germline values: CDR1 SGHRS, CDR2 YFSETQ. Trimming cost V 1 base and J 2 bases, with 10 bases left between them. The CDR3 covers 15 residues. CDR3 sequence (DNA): TGCGCCAGCAGCTTGTATGACAACACCTACAATGAGCAGTTCTTC. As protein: CASSLYDNTYNEQFF.

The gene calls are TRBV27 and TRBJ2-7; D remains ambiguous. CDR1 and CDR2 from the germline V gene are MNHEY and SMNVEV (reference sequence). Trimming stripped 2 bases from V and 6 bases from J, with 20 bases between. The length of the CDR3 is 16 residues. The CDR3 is CASSLIPGPGLSEQYF. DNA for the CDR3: TGTGCCAGCAGTTTAATACCGGGCCCCGGGCTCTCCGAGCAGTACTTC.

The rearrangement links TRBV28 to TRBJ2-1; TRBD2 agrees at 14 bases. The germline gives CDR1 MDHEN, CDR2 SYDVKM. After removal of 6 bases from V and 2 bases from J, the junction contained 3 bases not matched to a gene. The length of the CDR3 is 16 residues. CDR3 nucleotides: TGTGCCAGCAGGAGGGGACTAGCGGGAGCCTACAATGAGCAGTTCTTC. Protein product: CASRRGLAGAYNEQFF.

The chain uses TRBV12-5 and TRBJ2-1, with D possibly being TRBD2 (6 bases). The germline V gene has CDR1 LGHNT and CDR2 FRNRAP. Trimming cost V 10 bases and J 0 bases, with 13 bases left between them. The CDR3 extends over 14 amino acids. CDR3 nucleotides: TGTGCTACCGGGACTTCCTACTCCTACAATGAGCAGTTCTTC. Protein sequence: CATGTSYSYNEQFF.

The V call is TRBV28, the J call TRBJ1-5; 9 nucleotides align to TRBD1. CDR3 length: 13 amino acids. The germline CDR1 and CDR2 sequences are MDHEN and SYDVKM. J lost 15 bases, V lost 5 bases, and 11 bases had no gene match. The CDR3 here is CASSPPGTGLRHF. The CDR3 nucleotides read TGTGCCAGCAGTCCCCCTGGGACAGGGCTCCGGCATTTT.

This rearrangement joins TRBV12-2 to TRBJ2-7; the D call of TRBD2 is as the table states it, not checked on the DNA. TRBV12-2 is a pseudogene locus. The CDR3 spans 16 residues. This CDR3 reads CASLPLAPLFRNEQYF. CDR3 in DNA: TGTGCAAGTCTCCCGCTAGCGCCCCTTTTTCGCAACGAGCAGTACTTC.

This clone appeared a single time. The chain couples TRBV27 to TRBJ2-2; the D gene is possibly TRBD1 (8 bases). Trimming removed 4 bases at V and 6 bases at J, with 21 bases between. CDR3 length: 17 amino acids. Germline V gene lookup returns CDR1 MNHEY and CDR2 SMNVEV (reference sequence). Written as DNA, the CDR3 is TGTGCCAGCAGTTCCGAAAACAGGGGGGGGAGCCCCGGGGAGCTGTTTTTT. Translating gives CASSSENRGGSPGELFF.

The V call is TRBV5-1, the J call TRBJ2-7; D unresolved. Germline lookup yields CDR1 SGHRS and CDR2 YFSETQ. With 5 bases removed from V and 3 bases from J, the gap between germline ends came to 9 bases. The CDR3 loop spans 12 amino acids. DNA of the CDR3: TGCGCCAGCAGTTTAAGGTGCTACGAGCAGTACTTC. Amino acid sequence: CASSLRCYEQYF.

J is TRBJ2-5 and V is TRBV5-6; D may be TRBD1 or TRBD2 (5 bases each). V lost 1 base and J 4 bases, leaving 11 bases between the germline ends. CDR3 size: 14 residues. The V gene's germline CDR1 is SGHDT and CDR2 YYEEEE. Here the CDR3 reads CASSLSDSGETQYF. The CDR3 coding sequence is TGTGCCAGCAGCTTGTCCGACAGCGGAGAGACCCAGTACTTC.

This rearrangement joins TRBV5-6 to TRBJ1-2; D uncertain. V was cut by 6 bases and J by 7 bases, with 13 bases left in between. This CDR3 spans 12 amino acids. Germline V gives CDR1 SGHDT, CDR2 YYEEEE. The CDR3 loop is CASTLNSGGYTF. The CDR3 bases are TGTGCCAGCACCCTGAATTCGGGTGGCTACACCTTC.

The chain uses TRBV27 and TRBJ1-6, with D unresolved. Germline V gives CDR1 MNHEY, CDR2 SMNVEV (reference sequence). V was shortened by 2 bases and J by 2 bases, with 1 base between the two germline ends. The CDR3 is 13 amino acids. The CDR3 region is CASSLTYNSPLHF. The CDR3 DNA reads TGTGCCAGCAGTTTAACCTATAATTCACCCCTCCACTTT.

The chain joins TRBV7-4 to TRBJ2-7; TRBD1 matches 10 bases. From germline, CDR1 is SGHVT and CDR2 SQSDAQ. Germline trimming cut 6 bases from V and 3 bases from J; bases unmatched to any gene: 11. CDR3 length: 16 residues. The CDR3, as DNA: TGTGCCAGCAGATGGTATCTCCGGGACAGGGGCTACGAGCAGTACTTC. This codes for CASRWYLRDRGYEQYF.

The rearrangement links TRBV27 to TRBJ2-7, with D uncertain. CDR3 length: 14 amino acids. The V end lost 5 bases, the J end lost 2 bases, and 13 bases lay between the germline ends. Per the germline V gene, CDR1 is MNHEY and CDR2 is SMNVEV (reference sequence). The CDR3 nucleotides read TGTGCCAGCAGTCCGCTAGGGATAGCCTACGAGCAGTACTTC. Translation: CASSPLGIAYEQYF.

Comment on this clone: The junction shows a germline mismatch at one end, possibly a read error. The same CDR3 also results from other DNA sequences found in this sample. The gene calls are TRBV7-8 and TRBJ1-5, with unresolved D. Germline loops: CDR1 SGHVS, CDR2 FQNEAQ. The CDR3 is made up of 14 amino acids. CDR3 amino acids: CASSSDGTVQPQHF. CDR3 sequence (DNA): TGCGCCAGCAGCTCTGACGGAACCGTACAGCCCCAGCATTTT.